The 25 T cell receptor beta chains listed next were all sequenced from one sample in a study of Graves' ophthalmopathy and Graves' hyperthyroidism. Transcripts of RNA were the source for amplifying TCR beta CDR3 regions. After a first-round RT-PCR with HTBI primers, a second-round multiplex PCR was run. TCRdb re-called the multiplex PCR reads through MiXCR, storing one row per CDR3 protein. The repertoire holds approximately 480,000 distinct CDR3 sequences, under 15% seen once, with roughly 9.8% in the top ten. The material sequenced was blood. All receptors come from a young woman with Graves' ophthalmopathy.

This clonotype has ten or more counts. The chain combines TRBV10-3 with TRBJ2-7, with D perhaps matching TRBD1 (5 bases). Germline lookup yields CDR1 ENHRY and CDR2 SYGVKD. The germline V and J ends were trimmed by 2 bases and 1 base, with 15 bases remaining between them. The CDR3 covers 16 residues. The CDR3 reads CAISEPTTVQSYEQYF. The CDR3 nucleotides read TGTGCCATCAGTGAGCCTACGACAGTACAGTCCTACGAGCAGTACTTC.

V gene TRBV27 combines with J gene TRBJ1-5, with D maybe TRBD1 (6 bases). The germline V and J ends were trimmed by 6 bases and 5 bases, with 11 bases remaining between them. Germline CDR1 and CDR2: MNHEY and SMNVEV (reference sequence). The CDR3 contains 13 residues. CDR3 DNA sequence: TGTGCCAGCAGCGGGCAGGGGCATCAGCCCCAGCATTTT. It codes for CASSGQGHQPQHF.

This clonotype was found many times. The V gene is TRBV6-2 or TRBV6-3, the J gene TRBJ2-7, with D hard to call. CDR3 length: 14 residues. Trimming pared 7 bases from V and 2 bases from J, leaving 15 bases between. CDR1 and CDR2 from the germline V gene are MNHEY and SVGEGT. The CDR3 spells CASTSEYTPYEQYF. The CDR3 coding sequence is TGTGCCAGCACGTCAGAGTACACCCCCTACGAGCAGTACTTC.

This clonotype was observed at least ten times. This chain joins TRBV29-1 and TRBJ2-7; D possibly corresponds to TRBD2 (6 bases). The germline gives CDR1 SQVTM, CDR2 ANQGSEA. The CDR3 length is 13 residues. The V end was cut by 4 bases, the J end by 5 bases, with 15 bases between. This chain's CDR3 is CSVVGGAQHEQYF. Written as DNA, the CDR3 is TGCAGCGTTGTAGGCGGGGCCCAACACGAGCAGTACTTC.

The table lists this clonotype with many counts. J is TRBJ2-5 and V is TRBV7-8; 7 bases map to TRBD1. V gave up 6 bases and J gave up 5 bases; unmatched junction bases: 9. Germline V gene sequence: CDR1 SGHVS, CDR2 FQNEAQ. CDR3 length: 14 residues. The DNA for the CDR3 is TGTGCCAGCAGGAAAACAGGGGAAGGGGAGACCCAGTACTTC. Translated: CASRKTGEGETQYF.

Ten or more counts support this clonotype. CDR3 DNA: TGTGCCAGCAGCTTAAGCTCCGGCCCAAACTACGAGCAGTACTTC. Translating it yields CASSLSSGPNYEQYF. This chain connects TRBV9 to TRBJ2-7; D unresolved. Germline CDR1 is SGDLS and CDR2 is YYNGEE. The CDR3 is 15 amino acids. The V gene lost 4 bases and the J gene lost 3 bases, with 17 bases spanning the gap.

This clonotype was recorded at least ten times. The chain carries TRBV10-3 and TRBJ1-2; 8 nucleotides agree with TRBD1. The V gene end was trimmed by 10 bases and the J gene end by 3 bases; junction bases not matched to a gene: 7. The germline CDR1 and CDR2 sequences are ENHRY and SYGVKD. The CDR3 loop spans 13 amino acids. The CDR3 loop reads CATLDRAYYGYTF. The CDR3 DNA reads as TGTGCCACCTTGGACAGGGCCTACTATGGCTACACCTTC.

Many counts were recorded for this clonotype. The gene calls are TRBV20-1 and TRBJ2-7; 11 bases map to TRBD1. The CDR3 totals 15 residues. Germline-derived CDR1 and CDR2 are DFQATT and SNEGSKA (reference sequence). J was trimmed by 3 bases and V by 3 bases; bases with no gene match: 7. The CDR3 reads CSASHGQGAIYEQYF. The CDR3 coding sequence is TGCAGTGCTAGCCACGGACAGGGGGCCATCTACGAGCAGTACTTC.

About this clonotype: Possible read error: a much larger clone is one base away. The chain recombines TRBV30 with TRBJ1-2, with D unclear. CDR1 and CDR2 from the germline V gene are GTSNPN and SVGIG (reference sequence). The CDR3 has 12 residues. DNA of the CDR3: TGTGCCTGGGGTGTATCTCCGGATGGCTACACCTTC. As protein: CAWGVSPDGYTF.

This chain connects TRBV12-3 or TRBV12-4 to TRBJ2-7; no reliable D call. Trimming left V 4 bases short and J 6 bases short, with 13 bases between. The CDR3 extends over 13 amino acids. CDR3 sequence: CASSYSVGSEQYF. CDR3 nucleotides: TGTGCCAGCAGTTATTCGGTGGGGTCCGAGCAGTACTTC.

This clonotype was recorded many times. This chain links TRBV30 with TRBJ1-5; D is possibly TRBD1 (6 bases). The germline V gene encodes CDR1 GTSNPN and CDR2 SVGIG (reference sequence). The V end lost 2 bases, the J end lost 6 bases, and 8 bases lay between the germline ends. This CDR3 comprises 12 residues. In DNA form, the CDR3 reads TGTGCCTGGAGTCACAGGGCTCAGCCCCAGCATTTT. Its translation: CAWSHRAQPQHF.

This clonotype was counted many times. The chain couples TRBV2 to TRBJ2-5; the D is unclear. The germline V and J ends were trimmed by 8 bases and 3 bases, with 7 bases remaining between them. The CDR3 loop spans 11 amino acids. Germline values: CDR1 SNHLY, CDR2 FYNNEI. DNA for the CDR3: TGTGCCAGCGGTTTGAAAGAGACCCAGTACTTC. The encoded protein is CASGLKETQYF.

This clonotype was observed at least ten times. This sequence joins TRBV6-4 and TRBJ2-7; D is unclear. The V gene's germline CDR1 is MRHNA and CDR2 SNTAGT. V shed 10 bases and J shed 7 bases, with 11 bases lying between them. The CDR3 consists of 10 residues. The CDR3 reads CAIGRQEQYF. Written as DNA, the CDR3 is TGTGCCATCGGACGTCAAGAGCAGTACTTC.

This clonotype showed up many times. The chain has TRBV20-1 and TRBJ1-1; weak D call: TRBD1 (6 bases). The CDR3 is 13 amino acids. Trimming cost V 3 bases and J 7 bases, with 15 bases left between them. Germline CDR1 is DFQATT and CDR2 is SNEGSKA (reference sequence). The CDR3 sequence: CSARGWGAGEAFF. As DNA, the CDR3 is TGCAGTGCTAGGGGCTGGGGGGCTGGTGAAGCTTTCTTT.

At least ten counts were recorded for this clonotype. The rearrangement links TRBV20-1 to TRBJ2-7, with 12 bases lining up with TRBD2. V trimming: 6 bases; J trimming: 3 bases; junction bases outside the gene matches: 9. Germline assignment: CDR1 DFQATT and CDR2 SNEGSKA (reference sequence). The length of the CDR3 is 15 residues. The CDR3 DNA follows: TGCAGTGCGGAAGGGGGACTAGCGGGCCACTACGAGCAGTACTTC. Translating it yields CSAEGGLAGHYEQYF.

This clonotype appeared many times. This chain connects TRBV28 to TRBJ1-5; D unresolved. Trimming took off 3 bases at V and 7 bases at J, with 16 bases between the two ends. The CDR3 consists of 15 residues. CDR1 is MDHEN and CDR2 is SYDVKM in the germline V gene. CDR3 bases: TGTGCCAGCAGTTTCCCCTTTCCCCAAGACCAGCCCCAGCATTTT. It translates to CASSFPFPQDQPQHF.

This clonotype was detected ten times or more. The chain uses TRBV28 and TRBJ2-5; 12 nucleotides match TRBD2. V lost 7 bases to trimming and J lost 9 bases; unmatched junction nucleotides: 12. Per the germline V gene, CDR1 is MDHEN and CDR2 is SYDVKM. The CDR3 sequence is 15 residues long. The CDR3 here is CASIRLAGGGEAQYF. The CDR3 DNA sequence: TGTGCCAGCATACGGCTAGCGGGAGGGGGGGAGGCCCAGTACTTC.

The genes are TRBV18 and TRBJ1-5; 7 nucleotides line up with TRBD1. Looked up from germline, CDR1 is KGHSH and CDR2 is LQKENI. CDR3 length: 16 residues. Losses at the gene ends were 3 bases for V and 9 bases for J; bases not matched to a gene: 14. The CDR3 reads CASSPFSKGALGPQHF. The CDR3 region has the DNA TGTGCCAGCTCACCGTTCTCTAAGGGGGCCCTGGGGCCCCAGCATTTT.

In this sample, this clonotype turned up many times. The V and J genes are TRBV6-1 and TRBJ1-1; possibly TRBD1 for D (6 bases). V shed 3 bases and J shed 4 bases, with 12 bases lying between them. The CDR3 is 14 residues long. Germline V lookup: CDR1 MNHNS, CDR2 SASEGT. The CDR3 protein is CASSEPGGGTEAFF. The CDR3 DNA reads as TGTGCCAGCAGTGAGCCCGGAGGGGGCACTGAAGCTTTCTTT.

This clonotype was detected ten times or more. The chain recombines TRBV19 with TRBJ1-2; the D gene is possibly TRBD1 (6 bases). The V gene lost 5 bases and the J gene lost 6 bases, with 13 bases spanning the gap. The CDR3 runs 13 residues. CDR1 and CDR2 (germline): LNHDA, SQIVND (reference sequence). CDR3 amino acids: CASSPRQVNGYTF. DNA of the CDR3: TGTGCCAGTAGTCCTCGACAGGTCAATGGCTACACCTTC.

This clonotype was counted ten times or more. This rearrangement joins TRBV28 to TRBJ2-7; 7 bases align to TRBD2. From germline, CDR1 is MDHEN and CDR2 SYDVKM. Germline trimming cut 10 bases from V and 5 bases from J; bases unmatched to any gene: 5. This CDR3 is 11 amino acids long. The DNA for the CDR3 is TGTGCCATCCGGGGGGACGACGAGCAGTACTTC. Translating gives CAIRGDDEQYF.

This chain links TRBV28 with TRBJ2-5; TRBD2 matches 8 bases. The CDR3 extends over 16 amino acids. The J segment lost 0 bases and the V segment lost 3 bases, leaving 6 bases of the junction unmatched. CDR1 is MDHEN and CDR2 is SYDVKM in the germline V gene. The CDR3 DNA sequence: TGTGCCAGCAGTTTTCCCGGACTAGCAGACCAAGAGACCCAGTACTTC. This sequence encodes CASSFPGLADQETQYF.

This clonotype was recorded at least ten times. This chain links TRBV4-1 with TRBJ2-7; no firm D call. Germline CDR1 reads MGHRA; CDR2 reads YSYEKL. The CDR3 length is 14 residues. Trimming took 3 bases from V and 6 from J, leaving 15 bases between them. The CDR3 DNA reads as TGCGCCAGCAGCCACCCCAGGACGAAGGGCGAGCAGTACTTC. It yields the protein CASSHPRTKGEQYF.

The sample holds many counts of this clonotype. The gene calls are TRBV12-3 or TRBV12-4 and TRBJ1-1; possibly TRBD1 for D (5 bases). Trimming removed 6 bases at V and 5 bases at J, with 16 bases between. CDR3 length: 14 amino acids. CDR3 sequence: CASSSESGGTEAFF. CDR3 DNA: TGTGCCAGCAGCTCAGAATCGGGGGGTACTGAAGCTTTCTTT.

This chain links TRBV2 with TRBJ2-2; unclear D gene. CDR1 and CDR2 from the germline V gene are SNHLY and FYNNEI. The CDR3 length is 14 residues. V was pared by 6 bases and J by 0 bases, with 8 bases between. The CDR3 coding sequence is TGTGCCAGCAGCGGACGGACGAACACCGGGGAGCTGTTTTTT. This sequence encodes CASSGRTNTGELFF.